This T cell receptor beta chain was recorded in a study of blood T cell repertoires in COVID-19. Trimming removed 2 bases from V and 3 bases from J; junction bases left unmatched: 2. Germline CDR1 and CDR2: MDHEN and SYDVKM. This CDR3 is built from 15 residues. Followed longitudinally, the Seattle patients had been enrolled during active infection. The table came from immunoSEQ multiplex PCR; TCRdb's copy has only in-frame clones and leaves some out. This table has some 370,000 clones, roughly 86% appearing once. This chain links TRBV28 with TRBJ2-7, with 12 bases aligning to TRBD2. The clonotype was recovered from a woman aged 25 to 39 with COVID-19, enrolled during active disease. The sequenced sample was peripheral blood. The CDR3 region has the DNA TGTGCCAGCAGTTTAGGACTAGCGGGGTACTACGAGCAGTACTTC. It is translated as CASSLGLAGYYEQYF.